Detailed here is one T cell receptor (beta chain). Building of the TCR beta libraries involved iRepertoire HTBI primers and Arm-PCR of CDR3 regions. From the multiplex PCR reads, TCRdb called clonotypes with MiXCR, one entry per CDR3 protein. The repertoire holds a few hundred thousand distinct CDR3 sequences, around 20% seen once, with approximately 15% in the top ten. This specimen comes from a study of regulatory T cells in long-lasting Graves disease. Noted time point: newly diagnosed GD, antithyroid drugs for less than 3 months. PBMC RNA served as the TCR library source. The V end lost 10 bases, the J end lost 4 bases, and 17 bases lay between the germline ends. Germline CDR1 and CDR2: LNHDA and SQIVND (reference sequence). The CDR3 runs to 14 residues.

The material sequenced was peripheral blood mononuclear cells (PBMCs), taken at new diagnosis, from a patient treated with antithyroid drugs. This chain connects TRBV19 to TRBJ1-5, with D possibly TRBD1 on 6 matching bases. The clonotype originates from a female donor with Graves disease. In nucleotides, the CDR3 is TGTGCCACCATGGCCAGGGGTGAAAATCAGCCCCAGCATTTT. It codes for CATMARGENQPQHF. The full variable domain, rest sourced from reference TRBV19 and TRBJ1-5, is DGGITQSPKYLFRKEGQNVTLSCEQNLNHDAMYWYRQDPGQGLRLIYYSQIVNDFQKGDIAEGYSVSREKKESFPLTVTSAQKNPTAFYLCATMARGENQPQHFGDGTRLSIL.